Following are 30 T cell receptor beta chains from one sample sequenced in a study of blood T cell repertoires in COVID-19. Sequenced by immunoSEQ multiplex PCR; TCRdb stores in-frame clones only, minus some. The table records a few hundred thousand clones, around 87% of them present only once. Sequencing was performed on peripheral blood. The receptor set was obtained from a woman in her fifties or sixties with acute or convalescent COVID-19.

CDR3: CAIRTSVEGSGNTIYF. CDR3 sequence (DNA): TGTGCCATCAGAACCTCGGTGGAGGGCTCTGGAAACACCATATATTTT. The gene calls are TRBV10-3 and TRBJ1-3; D is undetermined. V lost 6 bases and J 0 bases, leaving 15 bases between the germline ends. Germline V gives CDR1 ENHRY, CDR2 SYGVKD. The CDR3 has 16 amino acids.

This chain joins TRBV10-3 and TRBJ2-5; D may be TRBD2 (5 bases). CDR1 is ENHRY and CDR2 is SYGVKD in the germline V gene. The CDR3 is 16 residues long. Trimming removed 4 bases from V and 2 bases from J, with 17 bases in between. Written as DNA, the CDR3 is TGTGCCATCAGTGCCCTCCTTATTCCGGGGCAAGAGACCCAGTACTTC. It is translated as CAISALLIPGQETQYF.

V usage is TRBV27 and J usage is TRBJ2-1; tentative D call: TRBD1 (5 bases). Trimming pared 2 bases from V and 0 bases from J, leaving 11 bases between. The CDR3 covers 16 residues. Per germline, CDR1 MNHEY and CDR2 SMNVEV (reference sequence). CDR3 coding DNA: TGTGCCAGCAGTTTAAGGGGCAGGAGCTCCTACAATGAGCAGTTCTTC. Its protein product is CASSLRGRSSYNEQFF.

The J gene is TRBJ1-6, the V gene TRBV27, with D perhaps TRBD1 (5 bases). V lost 4 bases and J 9 bases, leaving 16 bases between the germline ends. Per the germline V gene, CDR1 is MNHEY and CDR2 is SMNVEV (reference sequence). CDR3 size: 15 residues. The CDR3 loop is CASSSTGGRSSPLHF. The DNA for the CDR3 is TGTGCCAGCAGTTCAACGGGGGGTAGGAGTTCACCCCTCCACTTT.

The chain uses TRBV5-8 and TRBJ2-3, with D tentatively TRBD2 (5 bases). Trimming pared 4 bases from V and 2 bases from J, leaving 11 bases between. The CDR3 is 14 residues long. CDR1 SGHTS and CDR2 YDEGEE come from the germline V gene. The CDR3 is CASSPGLDTDTQYF. The CDR3, as DNA: TGTGCCAGCAGCCCCGGACTTGACACAGATACGCAGTATTTT.

The rearrangement joins TRBV11-1 to TRBJ1-1; the match to TRBD1 covers 8 bases. The CDR3 has 15 residues. Losses at the gene ends were 4 bases for V and 1 base for J; bases not matched to a gene: 5. Per the germline V gene, CDR1 is SGHAT and CDR2 is FQDESV (reference sequence). CDR3 protein: CASSSRDRGNTEAFF. For the CDR3, the DNA is TGTGCCAGCAGCTCACGAGACAGGGGGAACACTGAAGCTTTCTTT.

CDR3 DNA: TGTGCCAGCAGCAAAGTCTGCGGGAGGGCCCACTTTGAGCAGTTCTTC. Translation gives CASSKVCGRAHFEQFF. J is TRBJ2-1 and V is TRBV21-1; the D segment call TRBD2 is taken from the table without a DNA check. TRBV21-1 is a listed pseudogene. This CDR3 is 16 amino acids long.

This clone was counted only a few times. The gene calls are TRBV15 and TRBJ2-1; 13 nucleotides line up with TRBD2. The V gene's germline CDR1 is LNHNV and CDR2 YYDKDF (reference sequence). With 5 bases clipped from V and 10 bases from J, the junction kept 5 bases outside the gene matches. The CDR3 totals 14 residues. CDR3 loop: CATSLGLAGDEQFF. The CDR3, as DNA: TGTGCCACCAGCCTCGGACTAGCGGGAGACGAGCAGTTCTTC.

This sequence joins TRBV24-1 and TRBJ2-1; D is possibly TRBD2 (5 bases). The CDR3 runs to 15 residues. V was clipped by 9 bases and J by 2 bases, with 16 bases between them. Per the germline V gene, CDR1 is KGHDR and CDR2 is SFDVKD. This CDR3 is CATRASWEPYNEQFF. CDR3 nucleotide sequence: TGTGCCACCCGAGCGTCGTGGGAGCCCTACAATGAGCAGTTCTTC.

This rearrangement joins TRBV6-5 to TRBJ1-4; D perhaps matches TRBD1 (6 bases). The CDR3 is 16 amino acids. In germline, CDR1 is MNHEY, CDR2 SVGAGI. The V end was cut by 2 bases, the J end by 5 bases, with 15 bases between. In DNA, the CDR3 is TGTGCCAGCAGTTACGCCGCCGGGACACTCAATGAAAAACTGTTTTTT. Its translation is CASSYAAGTLNEKLFF.

The gene calls are TRBV4-1 and TRBJ2-5; TRBD2 aligns across 13 bases. This CDR3 contains 19 residues. The trim removed 4 bases at V and 5 bases at J, leaving 16 bases unmatched. Germline V gives CDR1 MGHRA, CDR2 YSYEKL. This CDR3 is CASSPTGGATSGRWETQYF. DNA of the CDR3: TGCGCCAGCAGCCCAACGGGGGGTGCGACTAGCGGGAGGTGGGAGACCCAGTACTTC.

The chain employs TRBV27 and TRBJ2-1; TRBD2 agrees at 12 bases. Germline V CDR1 and CDR2: MNHEY, SMNVEV (reference sequence). The CDR3 totals 16 residues. With 6 bases clipped from V and 8 bases from J, the junction kept 11 bases outside the gene matches. CDR3 loop: CASSLSSGRGRDEQFF. The CDR3, as DNA: TGTGCCAGCAGCCTATCTAGCGGGAGGGGTAGAGATGAGCAGTTCTTC.

The rearrangement links TRBV7-9 to TRBJ2-7; the D is unclear. Trimming removed 1 base at V and 3 bases at J, with 10 bases between. The germline V gene encodes CDR1 SEHNR and CDR2 FQNEAQ (reference sequence). The CDR3 is made up of 14 amino acids. The CDR3, as DNA: TGTGCCAGCAGCTTAGGGCAGGAACTCTACGAGCAGTACTTC. It codes for CASSLGQELYEQYF.

This chain joins TRBV19 and TRBJ2-1, with D possibly matching TRBD2 (6 bases). The CDR3 spans 16 residues. V lost 0 bases and J 2 bases, leaving 11 bases between the germline ends. The germline V gene has CDR1 LNHDA and CDR2 SQIVND (reference sequence). CDR3 DNA: TGTGCCAGTAGTATAGACACACTAGCTACCTACAATGAGCAGTTCTTC. It yields the protein CASSIDTLATYNEQFF.

The chain joins TRBV28 to TRBJ2-1, with a tentative D call TRBD1 (6 bases). This CDR3 comprises 16 residues. The V gene's germline CDR1 is MDHEN and CDR2 SYDVKM. V was pared by 7 bases and J by 0 bases, with 16 bases between. The CDR3 region is CASTIRGRSSYNEQFF. The CDR3 DNA sequence: TGTGCCAGCACCATAAGGGGGAGAAGCTCCTACAATGAGCAGTTCTTC.

This clone was found once. V gene TRBV10-3 combines with J gene TRBJ2-5, with 8 bases that match TRBD1. Trimming cost V 6 bases and J 5 bases; bases outside gene matches: 5. Germline CDR1 and CDR2: ENHRY and SYGVKD. The CDR3 has 13 amino acids. DNA of the CDR3: TGTGCCATCAGCGGACAGGGACTTGAGACCCAGTACTTC. The encoded protein is CAISGQGLETQYF.

CDR3 coding DNA: TGTGCCAGCAGTCCTGGGGGTAGCGGCTACGAGCAGTACTTC. Its translation is CASSPGGSGYEQYF. The chain links TRBV6-4 to TRBJ2-7; the D gene is possibly TRBD2 (6 bases). V was pared by 5 bases and J by 3 bases, with 14 bases between. The CDR3 totals 14 residues. Germline CDR1 reads MRHNA; CDR2 reads SNTAGT.

The CDR3 sequence: CASRGWRAGGDTQYF. The CDR3 DNA sequence: TGTGCCAGCAGGGGCTGGAGGGCCGGGGGAGATACGCAGTATTTT. The chain combines TRBV2 with TRBJ2-3, with D maybe TRBD2 (6 bases). Trimming left V 6 bases short and J 5 bases short, with 18 bases between. This CDR3 region has 15 residues. Germline V lookup: CDR1 SNHLY, CDR2 FYNNEI.

The rearrangement links TRBV3-1 (or the pseudogene TRBV3-2) to TRBJ1-2; TRBD1 might be the D (6 bases). The CDR3 consists of 14 residues. CDR1 is LGHDT and CDR2 is YNNKEL in the germline V gene (reference sequence). The germline V and J ends were trimmed by 4 bases and 0 bases, with 9 bases remaining between them. The CDR3, as DNA: TGTGCCAGCAGCCCGGACAGAGCTAACTATGGCTACACCTTC. Translation: CASSPDRANYGYTF.

The chain couples TRBV10-3 to TRBJ1-5; the D gene is possibly TRBD1 (6 bases). Germline assignment: CDR1 ENHRY and CDR2 SYGVKD. V lost 5 bases, J lost 7 bases, and 12 bases lay in between. The CDR3 runs to 13 residues. Here the CDR3 DNA reads TGTGCCATCAGTACAGGGCTTGAACAGCCCCAGCATTTT. It is translated as CAISTGLEQPQHF.

The chain links TRBV6-5 to TRBJ2-5; D not resolved. V dropped 7 bases and J dropped 2 bases, with 8 bases sitting between them. Germline V lookup: CDR1 MNHEY, CDR2 SVGAGI. The CDR3 is 12 amino acids. DNA for the CDR3: TGTGCCAGCAACCAGGCGCAAGAGACCCAGTACTTC. Translated: CASNQAQETQYF.

This chain links TRBV30 with TRBJ2-5; 9 positions match TRBD2. In germline, CDR1 is GTSNPN, CDR2 SVGIG (reference sequence). This CDR3 is 15 amino acids long. J gave up 5 bases and V 2 bases, and 9 bases lay outside the gene matches. CDR3 DNA: TGTGCCTGGAGTCGGCCCGACAGCGGGAGGGAGACCCAGTACTTC. It specifies CAWSRPDSGRETQYF.

This chain connects TRBV9 to TRBJ2-2; tentative D call: TRBD2 (6 bases). Germline values: CDR1 SGDLS, CDR2 YYNGEE. The CDR3 is 15 amino acids. V was shortened by 2 bases and J by 4 bases, with 12 bases between the two germline ends. The chain's CDR3 is CASSVVGSRTGELFF. The CDR3 DNA sequence: TGTGCCAGCAGCGTCGTCGGGAGCCGCACCGGGGAGCTGTTTTTT. Supplemented by reference TRBV9 and TRBJ2-2, the full variable domain reads DSGVTQTPKHLITATGQRVTLRCSPRSGDLSVYWYQQSLDQGLQFLIQYYNGEERAKGNILERFSAQQFPDLHSELNLSSLELGDSALYFCASSVVGSRTGELFFGEGSRLTVL.

The chain links TRBV7-9 to TRBJ1-2; D is unclear. Trimming stripped 7 bases from V and 10 bases from J, with 19 bases between. The CDR3 loop spans 13 amino acids. Germline V gives CDR1 SEHNR, CDR2 FQNEAQ (reference sequence). DNA for the CDR3: TGTGCCAGCACCTCCCCGGAGCTGAGCGTCTACACCTTC. It translates to CASTSPELSVYTF.

V and J are TRBV15 and TRBJ2-5; TRBD2 aligns across 10 bases. Germline CDR1 and CDR2: LNHNV and YYDKDF (reference sequence). The CDR3 sequence is 18 residues long. V gave up 5 bases and J gave up 0 bases; unmatched junction bases: 12. The CDR3 nucleotides read TGTGCCACCAGCCGCCCGGGGGCGACTAGCGGGCACCAAGAGACCCAGTACTTC. This translates into CATSRPGATSGHQETQYF.

V is TRBV2 and J is TRBJ2-7; TRBD1 agrees at 8 bases. The CDR3 loop spans 12 amino acids. V shed 6 bases and J 9 bases; nucleotides not matched to a gene: 7. CDR1 SNHLY and CDR2 FYNNEI come from the germline V gene. The CDR3: CASSQTGGGQYF. The CDR3 nucleotides read TGTGCCAGCAGCCAAACAGGGGGAGGGCAGTACTTC.

This rearrangement joins TRBV5-6 to TRBJ2-7, with TRBD1 identical over 10 bases. The CDR3 covers 14 residues. Germline V CDR1 and CDR2: SGHDT, YYEEEE. The V segment lost 4 bases and the J segment 4 bases; nucleotides outside the gene matches: 5. The CDR3, as DNA: TGTGCCAGCAGCCTAGAGGACAGGGGGTACGAGCAGTACTTC. Protein product: CASSLEDRGYEQYF.

The chain has TRBV2 and TRBJ2-3, with 7 bases aligning to TRBD2. Germline values: CDR1 SNHLY, CDR2 FYNNEI. The CDR3 runs to 15 residues. V shed 3 bases, J shed 2 bases, and the junction held 5 bases outside the gene matches. CDR3: CASSDVLAITDTQYF. The DNA of the CDR3 is TGTGCCAGCAGTGATGTACTAGCGATCACAGATACGCAGTATTTT. The whole variable domain, filled in from reference TRBV2 and TRBJ2-3, reads EPEVTQTPSHQVTQMGQEVILRCVPISNHLYFYWYRQILGQKVEFLVSFYNNEISEKSEIFDDQFSVERPDGSNFTLKIRSTKLEDSAMYFCASSDVLAITDTQYFGPGTRLTVL.

The chain uses TRBV19 and TRBJ1-5; D perhaps matches TRBD1 (5 bases). Trimming pared 1 base from V and 5 bases from J, leaving 9 bases between. CDR3 size: 14 residues. The germline gives CDR1 LNHDA, CDR2 SQIVND (reference sequence). Here the CDR3 reads CASSIVVGDQPQHF. The DNA of the CDR3 is TGTGCCAGTAGTATAGTGGTAGGGGATCAGCCCCAGCATTTT.

This clone has just a few counts. The chain carries TRBV10-1 and TRBJ2-7, with 8 bases lining up with TRBD2. The CDR3 extends over 17 amino acids. Unmatched junction bases numbered 12, after V lost 1 base and J lost 4 bases. Germline V gives CDR1 WNHNN, CDR2 SYGVQD (reference sequence). Here the CDR3 reads CASSELRGAGVWYEQYF. The CDR3 DNA sequence: TGCGCCAGCAGTGAGTTACGGGGAGCGGGAGTTTGGTACGAGCAGTACTTC.